This is a list of T cell receptor beta chains from one sample in a study of T cell responses to AZD1222 COVID-19 vaccine. Measured with immunoSEQ multiplex PCR; TCRdb has only the in-frame clones, and not every one. Of some 130,000 clones detected, about 85% appear once; the ten largest clones hold roughly 1.5%. Specimen: peripheral blood, collected on day 0 of AZD1222 vaccination. These receptors originate from an adult in good health. Each CDR3 is given with its conserved first and last residue. The D gene is left open where the match is weak. Rows may omit the clone size; those that give it use once, few, many or a size class.

D	V	J	size	DNA	CDR3
-	TRBV19	TRBJ1-5	-	TGTGCCAGTATTGCGGGGCTTGGTCAGCCCCAGCATTTT	CASIAGLGQPQHF
TRBD1	TRBV19	TRBJ2-5	-	TGTGCCAGTAGCCCCGGACAGGGGAGGCGAGAGACCCAGTACTTC	CASSPGQGRRETQYF
-	TRBV10-3	TRBJ2-7	-	TGTGCCATCAGTGAGTCGGCAACAGAGGTGGGGGAGCAGTACTTC	CAISESATEVGEQYF
TRBD1	TRBV20-1	TRBJ2-7	few	TGCAGTGCGAGTCCGGGACAGTCTCCCTACGAGCAGTACTTC	CSASPGQSPYEQYF
-	TRBV7-2	TRBJ1-6	-	TGTGCCAGCAGCACCATTCCCGGCATCTATAATTCACCCCTCCACTTT	CASSTIPGIYNSPLHF
-	TRBV2	TRBJ1-4	-	TGTGCCAGCAGTCCCCGGGGCCCGGGTGAAAAACTGTTTTTT	CASSPRGPGEKLFF
-	TRBV9	TRBJ2-7	-	TGTGCCAGCAGCGGGGGTGTCGGGTTCGAGCAGTACTTC	CASSGGVGFEQYF
TRBD1	TRBV23-1	TRBJ2-3	few	TGCGCCAGCGTAACCGACAGGGACCCAGATACGCAGTATTTT	CASVTDRDPDTQYF
-	TRBV30	TRBJ2-2	-	TGTGCCTGTCGCCCCGCGAGGCTAAGGTCGAACACCGGGGAGCTGTTTTTT	CACRPARLRSNTGELFF
-	TRBV4-2	TRBJ2-2	-	TGTGCCAGCAGCCAAGGACAGGCGGGCACCGGGGAGCTGTTTTTT	CASSQGQAGTGELFF
-	TRBV7-8	TRBJ2-5	-	TGTGCCAGCAGCTTAGATCATCCGGGGAACCAAGAGACCCAGTACTTC	CASSLDHPGNQETQYF